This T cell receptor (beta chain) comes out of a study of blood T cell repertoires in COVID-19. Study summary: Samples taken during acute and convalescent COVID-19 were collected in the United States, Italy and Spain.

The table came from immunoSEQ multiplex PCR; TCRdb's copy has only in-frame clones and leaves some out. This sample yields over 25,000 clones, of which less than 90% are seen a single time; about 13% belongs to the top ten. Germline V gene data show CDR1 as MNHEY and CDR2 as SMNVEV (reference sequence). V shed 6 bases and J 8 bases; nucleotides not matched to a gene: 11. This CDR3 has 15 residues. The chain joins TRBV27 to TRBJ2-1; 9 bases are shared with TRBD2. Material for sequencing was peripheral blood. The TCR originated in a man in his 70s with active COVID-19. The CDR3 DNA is TGTGCCAGCAGGCGCGGGGGGGAGTTGATCCATGAGCAGTTCTTC. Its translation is CASRRGGELIHEQFF.